These T cell receptor beta chains were read from a single sample in a study of T cell responses to AZD1222 COVID-19 vaccine. TCRdb's copy holds only in-frame clones and misses some; the assay was immunoSEQ multiplex PCR. The top ten hold roughly 2% of the sample, which has about 110,000 clones, approximately 96% seen once. Sample: peripheral blood, taken on day 0 of AZD1222 vaccination. These TCRs come from an adult in good health. The CDR3 runs from the conserved cysteine through the conserved F or W. The D gene is left open where the match is weak. Clone size appears in some rows only: once, few, many, or a class for an expanded clone.

D gene	V gene	clone size	J gene	CDR3 protein	CDR3 DNA
TRBD1	TRBV30	.	TRBJ1-4	CAWDPTGQGLATNEKLFF	TGTGCCTGGGACCCGACCGGACAGGGGTTGGCAACTAATGAAAAACTGTTTTTT
TRBD2	TRBV5-4	.	TRBJ2-5	CASSLGTSGRETQYF	TGTGCCAGCAGCCTTGGGACTAGCGGGAGGGAGACCCAGTACTTC
.	TRBV6-2/TRBV6-3	.	TRBJ1-5	CASSWRGDGQPQHF	TGTGCCAGCAGTTGGAGGGGTGATGGTCAGCCCCAGCATTTT
TRBD1	TRBV6-6	.	TRBJ1-3	CASKQGSGNTIYF	TGTGCCAGCAAACAGGGGTCTGGAAACACCATATATTTT
.	TRBV6-4	.	TRBJ2-5	CASSEGDQETQYF	TGTGCCAGCAGTGAAGGGGACCAAGAGACCCAGTACTTC
TRBD1	TRBV28	.	TRBJ1-5	CASRRQGSQPQHF	TGTGCCAGCAGAAGACAGGGGAGTCAGCCCCAGCATTTT
.	TRBV19	.	TRBJ1-3	CASSMFGRRSSGNTIYF	TGTGCCAGTAGTATGTTTGGCCGTCGTTCCTCTGGAAACACCATATATTTT
TRBD1	TRBV7-2	once	TRBJ2-7	CASSAGQGAGEQYF	TGTGCCAGCAGCGCCGGACAGGGGGCGGGAGAGCAGTACTTC
.	TRBV13	once	TRBJ2-7	CASSLRARLRSYEQYF	TGTGCCAGCAGCTTAAGAGCCCGCTTAAGGTCCTACGAGCAGTACTTC
TRBD1	TRBV27	.	TRBJ2-7	CASSTTGAHEQYF	TGTGCCAGCAGTACCACAGGGGCCCACGAGCAGTACTTC
.	TRBV6-4	.	TRBJ1-1	CASSDPDSVHTEAFF	TGTGCCAGCAGTGACCCGGACAGCGTCCATACTGAAGCTTTCTTT
.	TRBV19	.	TRBJ2-1	CASSINGNNEQFF	TGTGCCAGTAGTATTAATGGGAACAATGAGCAGTTCTTC
.	TRBV7-3	.	TRBJ2-3	CASSNLGGADTQYF	TGTGCCAGCAGTAATCTGGGGGGAGCAGATACGCAGTATTTT
TRBD1	TRBV5-4	.	TRBJ2-5	CASSTGTEKETQYF	TGTGCCAGCAGCACAGGGACAGAGAAAGAGACCCAGTACTTC
.	TRBV12-5	.	TRBJ2-3	CASGLAGTDTQYF	TGTGCCAGTGGTTTGGCAGGGACAGATACGCAGTATTTT
TRBD1	TRBV6-5	.	TRBJ1-5	CASRHDRGQNQPQHF	TGTGCCAGCAGACATGACAGGGGCCAAAATCAGCCCCAGCATTTT
TRBD1	TRBV28	.	TRBJ2-7	CASSSTDRRSYEQYF	TGTGCCAGCAGTTCTACGGACAGGCGATCCTACGAGCAGTACTTC
TRBD1	TRBV19	.	TRBJ2-7	CASGQGPVYEQYF	TGTGCCAGCGGACAGGGCCCCGTCTACGAGCAGTACTTC
TRBD1	TRBV7-2	.	TRBJ1-1	CASSPRGLYTEAFF	TGTGCCAGCAGCCCCAGGGGGCTGTACACTGAAGCTTTCTTT
TRBD1	TRBV12-3/TRBV12-4	.	TRBJ2-2	CASGPTGPGELFF	TGTGCCAGCGGACCGACAGGGCCCGGGGAGCTGTTTTTT
.	TRBV7-9	.	TRBJ1-6	CASSFWGGSNSPLHF	TGTGCCAGCAGCTTCTGGGGAGGCAGCAATTCACCCCTCCACTTT
TRBD1	TRBV9	.	TRBJ1-3	CASSTQGGLSGNTIYF	TGTGCCAGCAGCACCCAGGGGGGACTATCTGGAAACACCATATATTTT
.	TRBV3-1/TRBV3-2	.	TRBJ1-1	CASSRGAAEAFF	TGTGCCAGCAGCCGGGGGGCCGCTGAAGCTTTCTTT
.	TRBV5-1	once	TRBJ2-3	CASSSDNGPTDTQYF	TGCGCCAGCAGCTCAGATAACGGGCCCACAGATACGCAGTATTTT
TRBD1	TRBV19	.	TRBJ1-2	CASRRGQGNGGYGYTF	TGTGCCAGTAGACGGGGACAGGGGAACGGGGGCTATGGCTACACCTTC
.	TRBV5-1	.	TRBJ1-3	CASSLAETDSGNTIYF	TGCGCCAGCAGCTTGGCGGAGACCGACTCTGGAAACACCATATATTTT
TRBD1	TRBV14	.	TRBJ1-4	CASSQDRGNTGGLTRGEKLFF	TGTGCCAGCAGCCAAGATCGGGGAAACACAGGGGGCCTGACTCGGGGTGAAAAACTGTTTTTT
.	TRBV3-1/TRBV3-2	.	TRBJ1-1	CASSRISGVNTEAFF	TGTGCCAGCAGCCGGATTTCAGGGGTGAACACTGAAGCTTTCTTT
.	TRBV7-2	once	TRBJ2-5	CASSSVATQYF	TGTGCCAGCAGCTCCGTTGCTACCCAGTACTTC
.	TRBV5-6	.	TRBJ2-7	CASSLSSYEQYF	TGTGCCAGCAGCTTGTCGTCCTACGAGCAGTACTTC
.	TRBV6-5	.	TRBJ2-5	CATPVSRETQYF	TGTGCCACCCCGGTGAGTCGGGAGACCCAGTACTTC
.	TRBV5-4	.	TRBJ2-7	CASSTSGPSYEQYF	TGTGCCAGCAGCACATCGGGCCCCTCCTACGAGCAGTACTTC
.	TRBV4-1	.	TRBJ1-2	CASSQDRGHRGYTF	TGCGCCAGCAGCCAAGATCGGGGTCACCGTGGCTACACCTTC
.	TRBV6-5	.	TRBJ1-2	CASRQDLGGPYGYTF	TGTGCCAGCAGACAAGACCTCGGGGGTCCCTATGGCTACACCTTC
.	TRBV28	.	TRBJ1-2	CGVWGSYGYTF	TGTGGAGTGTGGGGGTCCTATGGCTACACCTTC
.	TRBV10-3	.	TRBJ1-6	CAISDGREGLSPLHF	TGTGCCATCAGTGACGGAAGGGAAGGTCTTTCACCCCTCCACTTT
TRBD2	TRBV3-1/TRBV3-2	.	TRBJ2-2	CASSQDFSGGGELFF	TGTGCCAGCAGCCAAGATTTCAGCGGGGGCGGGGAGCTGTTTTTT
.	TRBV9	.	TRBJ1-1	CASSVGASTEAFF	TGTGCCAGCAGCGTAGGAGCTTCCACTGAAGCTTTCTTT
.	TRBV3-1/TRBV3-2	.	TRBJ2-6	CASSAHTSGANVLTF	TGTGCCAGCAGCGCCCACACGTCTGGGGCCAACGTCCTGACTTTC
.	TRBV29-1	.	TRBJ2-7	CSVGTEYEQYF	TGCAGCGTTGGTACAGAATACGAGCAGTACTTC
.	TRBV28	.	TRBJ1-2	CASSSPHPSGEYGYTF	TGTGCCAGCAGTTCCCCCCACCCCTCGGGGGAATATGGCTACACCTTC
TRBD2	TRBV9	.	TRBJ2-1	CASSTLTGTRVYNEQFF	TGTGCCAGCAGCACATTGACCGGGACTAGAGTCTACAATGAGCAGTTCTTC
TRBD2	TRBV27	.	TRBJ2-7	CASSPGLAGGLYEQYF	TGTGCCAGCAGTCCTGGACTAGCGGGGGGTCTCTACGAGCAGTACTTC
.	TRBV9	.	TRBJ2-3	CASSVDQGPDTQYF	TGTGCCAGCAGCGTAGACCAGGGGCCAGATACGCAGTATTTT
.	TRBV7-2	.	TRBJ1-5	CASSLTAENSNQPQHF	TGTGCCAGCAGCTTGACAGCAGAAAATAGCAATCAGCCCCAGCATTTT
.	TRBV19	.	TRBJ1-2	CASLQGNYGYTF	TGTGCCAGTCTCCAGGGAAACTATGGCTACACCTTC
.	TRBV7-8	few	TRBJ2-5	CASSRVRETQYF	TGTGCCAGCAGCAGGGTTCGAGAGACCCAGTACTTC
.	TRBV4-1	.	TRBJ1-1	CATGGVTEAFF	TGCGCCACCGGGGGAGTCACTGAAGCTTTCTTT
TRBD1	TRBV19	.	TRBJ2-5	CASSIGDRTQETQYF	TGTGCCAGTAGTATCGGGGACAGGACCCAAGAGACCCAGTACTTC
.	TRBV7-3	once	TRBJ2-5	CASSLGRGETQYF	TGTGCCAGCAGCTTAGGCAGGGGTGAGACCCAGTACTTC
.	TRBV3-1/TRBV3-2	.	TRBJ1-4	CASSQGPGMMEKLFF	TGTGCCAGCAGCCAAGGTCCGGGAATGATGGAAAAACTGTTTTTT
.	TRBV12-3/TRBV12-4	once	TRBJ2-3	CASTPGDTQYF	TGTGCCAGCACCCCAGGAGATACGCAGTATTTT
.	TRBV30	.	TRBJ1-2	CAWSVNRLRNYGYTF	TGTGCCTGGAGTGTAAACAGGCTTAGGAACTATGGCTACACCTTC
.	TRBV6-4	.	TRBJ2-7	CASSDPGINKAYEQYF	TGTGCCAGCAGTGACCCGGGGATAAACAAGGCCTACGAGCAGTACTTC
TRBD1	TRBV27	.	TRBJ1-6	CASSSPTGGAYSPLHF	TGTGCCAGCAGTTCCCCTACAGGGGGCGCTTACTCACCCCTCCACTTT
TRBD1	TRBV7-9	.	TRBJ2-1	CASSLGLARGHSNYNEQFF	TGTGCCAGCAGCTTAGGTCTCGCTAGGGGGCATTCGAACTACAATGAGCAGTTCTTC
TRBD1	TRBV19	.	TRBJ1-4	CASSHLGTGRTNEKLFF	TGTGCCAGTAGCCATCTGGGGACAGGGAGGACTAATGAAAAACTGTTTTTT
TRBD2	TRBV6-1	.	TRBJ2-2	CASSEVSGTGELFF	TGTGCCAGCAGTGAAGTTAGCGGGACCGGGGAGCTGTTTTTT
.	TRBV12-3/TRBV12-4	.	TRBJ1-3	CASSLGIPDTIYF	TGTGCCAGCAGTTTAGGGATTCCGGACACCATATATTTT